This T cell receptor beta chain was captured in a study of blood T cells in healthy people across ages. CDR1 is SGHRS and CDR2 is YFSETQ in the germline V gene. The CDR3 spans 16 residues. For the second PCR, which ran for about 6 to 11 cycles, a sample-barcoded 5' primer and a J-beta primer mix were used. Each CDR3 protein is one row after TCRdb ran MiXCR on the 5' RACE reads. The sample lists some 1.8 million distinct CDR3 sequences, 39% occurring once. As regards this clonotype: The junction departs from germline at one end; a sequencing error may be responsible.

Each of the donors had approximately 10 milliliters of peripheral blood drawn into EDTA-treated Vacutainer tubes. Specimen: blood. This clonotype was obtained from a human donor in good health. The V gene is TRBV5-1, the J gene TRBJ2-5; 7 positions agree with TRBD1. The DNA of the CDR3 is TGCGCCAGCAGCTCCGGACAGGCGGAACCGACGGAGACCCGGTACTTC. This encodes CASSSGQAEPTETRYF.